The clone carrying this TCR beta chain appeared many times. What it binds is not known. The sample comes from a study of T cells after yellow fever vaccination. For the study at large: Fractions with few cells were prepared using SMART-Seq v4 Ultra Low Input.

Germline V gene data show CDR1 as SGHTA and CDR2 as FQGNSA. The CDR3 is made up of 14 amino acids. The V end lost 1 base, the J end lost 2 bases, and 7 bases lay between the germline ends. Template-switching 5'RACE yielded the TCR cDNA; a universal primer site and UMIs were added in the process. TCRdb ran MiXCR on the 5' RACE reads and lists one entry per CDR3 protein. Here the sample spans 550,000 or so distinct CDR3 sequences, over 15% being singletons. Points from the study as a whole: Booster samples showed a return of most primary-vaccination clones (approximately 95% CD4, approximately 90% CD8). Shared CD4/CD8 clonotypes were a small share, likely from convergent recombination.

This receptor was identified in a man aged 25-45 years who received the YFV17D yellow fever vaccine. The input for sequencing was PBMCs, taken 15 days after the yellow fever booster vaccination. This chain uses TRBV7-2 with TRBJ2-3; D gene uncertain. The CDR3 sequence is CASSLGVFTDTQYF. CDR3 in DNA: TGTGCCAGCAGCTTAGGCGTGTTCACAGATACGCAGTATTTT.